This T cell receptor beta chain was recovered during a study of cytomegalovirus exposure and HLA in healthy donors. General observations from the study: The study recorded 164 TCR beta chains that were cytomegalovirus-associated. It was confirmed in vitro that three of the CMV-associated chains were specific for CMV antigens.

Details on this clone: Antigen unknown.

CDR1 and CDR2 from the germline V gene are KGHSH and LQKENI. This CDR3 comprises 15 residues. Between the trimmed V and J ends, which lost 2 bases and 7 bases, there was a span of 14 bases. In the PCR, 60 Vbeta and 13 Jbeta primers were used. Using immunoSEQ multiplex PCR, the repertoire was profiled, and TCRdb retains in-frame clones only, with some absent. The sample includes about 130,000 clones, over 60% of them seen just once. Material: PBMCs. This TCR came from a male donor in good health and CMV-seropositive. The rearrangement uses TRBV18 and TRBJ2-2, with a possible D match to TRBD1 (5 bases). The CDR3 nucleotides are TGTGCCAGCTCACCAAGGCAGGGAAATAACGGGGAGCTGTTTTTT. This codes for CASSPRQGNNGELFF.